The clone carrying this T cell receptor beta chain was counted between two and nine times. Its target is unknown. This entry belongs to a study of beta chain features in type 1 diabetes. Study outcomes and limitations: Moderately but significantly shorter TCRB CDR3s were found in Type 1 diabetes patients in all four CD4+ subsets.

TCRB transcripts that were expressed got sequenced, as all of the isolated RNA had been reverse transcribed. Assay: immunoSEQ multiplex PCR; the TCRdb copy retains only in-frame clones and omits some. The table includes some 240,000 clones, approximately 16% detected once. Looked up from germline, CDR1 is SGHTA and CDR2 is FQGNSA. CDR3 size: 14 residues. V was clipped by 5 bases and J by 4 bases, with 13 bases between them. V is TRBV7-2 and J is TRBJ2-3; possibly TRBD2 for D (6 bases). The sequenced sample consisted of naive CD4+ T cells from blood. The receptor comes from a man younger than 45 with type 1 diabetes. CDR3 sequence reads: CASSPWTTPDTQYF. CDR3 nucleotides: TGTGCCAGCAGCCCCTGGACTACCCCAGATACGCAGTATTTT.